Below are 22 T cell receptor beta chains sequenced from a single sample in a study of T cells in Graves' hyperthyroidism and ophthalmopathy. The CDR3 regions of TCR beta were amplified from RNA transcripts. HTBI primers were used for first-round RT-PCR of the TCR CDR3. Each CDR3 protein is one row after TCRdb ran MiXCR on the multiplex PCR reads. The table includes roughly 600,000 distinct CDR3 sequences, roughly 15% detected once. Material for sequencing was blood. Receptors were obtained from a woman aged 50 to 60 with Graves' ophthalmopathy.

This clonotype was detected a few times. This chain uses TRBV19 with TRBJ1-1; D remains unclear. The CDR3 is 14 residues long. Per germline, CDR1 LNHDA and CDR2 SQIVND (reference sequence). V lost 3 bases to trimming and J lost 2 bases, with 10 bases between them. The DNA for the CDR3 is TGTGCCAGTAGTATTAGGGCAGCAAACACTGAAGCTTTCTTT. Amino acids: CASSIRAANTEAFF.

This clonotype occurred many times. The CDR3 spells CASSGTVSYEQYF. Written as DNA, the CDR3 is TGTGCCAGCAGTGGGACAGTTTCCTACGAGCAGTACTTC. The chain couples TRBV2 to TRBJ2-7, with TRBD1 as a possible D gene (6 bases). Trimming took off 4 bases at V and 1 base at J, with 8 bases between the two ends. In germline, CDR1 is SNHLY, CDR2 FYNNEI. The CDR3 covers 13 residues.

This clonotype came up many times. CDR3 protein: CASLEDSSFTEAFF. The CDR3 nucleotides read TGTGCCAGCTTGGAGGACAGTTCTTTCACTGAAGCTTTCTTT. The rearrangement uses TRBV2 and TRBJ1-1, with D perhaps TRBD1 (6 bases). This CDR3 is built from 14 residues. CDR1 and CDR2 from the germline V gene are SNHLY and FYNNEI. Between the trimmed V and J ends, which lost 8 bases and 4 bases, there was a span of 17 bases.

This clonotype was seen a handful of times. This chain uses TRBV15 with TRBJ2-7; 13 nucleotides align to TRBD2. This CDR3 has 15 residues. The V segment lost 1 base and the J segment 7 bases; nucleotides outside the gene matches: 4. The V gene's germline CDR1 is LNHNV and CDR2 YYDKDF (reference sequence). DNA of the CDR3: TGTGCCACCAGCAGAGGGACTAGCGGGAGTGGTGAGCAGTACTTC. Protein: CATSRGTSGSGEQYF.

The count of this clonotype is one. Just one base apart from a much larger clone, this may be a read error. The chain employs TRBV12-3 or TRBV12-4 and TRBJ2-7; no clear D. The CDR3 is 15 residues long. The CDR3 DNA reads TGTACCAGCAGTCCACTGGGGTTGGGAACCTACGAGCAGTACTTC. Amino acid sequence: CTSSPLGLGTYEQYF.

The sample holds many counts of this clonotype. The rearrangement uses TRBV5-1 and TRBJ2-7, with 11 positions matching TRBD2. The CDR3 extends over 16 amino acids. CDR1 SGHRS and CDR2 YFSETQ come from the germline V gene. The V segment lost 4 bases and the J segment 1 base; nucleotides outside the gene matches: 7. The CDR3 DNA is TGCGCCAGCAGCGGCGCCACTAGCGGGAGATCCTACGAGCAGTACTTC. It codes for CASSGATSGRSYEQYF.

This clonotype showed up many times. The V gene is TRBV7-2, the J gene TRBJ2-7, with a weak D call TRBD1 (5 bases). Per the germline V gene, CDR1 is SGHTA and CDR2 is FQGNSA. The CDR3 runs 13 residues. V lost 5 bases, J lost 2 bases, and 10 bases lay in between. The CDR3 nucleotides read TGTGCCAGCAGCGCCAGGGTACCCTACGAGCAGTACTTC. This codes for CASSARVPYEQYF.

This clonotype was detected many times. The chain recombines TRBV10-3 with TRBJ2-5; 12 bases align to TRBD2. This CDR3 region has 19 residues. Germline V gene sequence: CDR1 ENHRY, CDR2 SYGVKD. V shed 3 bases, J shed 3 bases, and the junction held 14 bases outside the gene matches. Here the CDR3 DNA reads TGTGCCATCAGTGAACCTCGACTAGCGGGAGTAGGTTTTGAAGAGACCCAGTACTTC. Translating it yields CAISEPRLAGVGFEETQYF.

This clonotype was counted at least ten times. V gene TRBV20-1 combines with J gene TRBJ2-7; D is undetermined. The CDR3 consists of 13 residues. Trimming left V 5 bases short and J 0 bases short, with 11 bases between. Germline V gene lookup returns CDR1 DFQATT and CDR2 SNEGSKA (reference sequence). The DNA for the CDR3 is TGCAGTGCTCCTCTACGGAGCTCCTACGAGCAGTACTTC. This sequence encodes CSAPLRSSYEQYF.

On this clonotype: This may stem from a read error, because a much larger clone lies one nucleotide away. The CDR3 region is CAISEPGWTDYGHTF. CDR3 coding DNA: TGTGCCATCAGTGAGCCGGGATGGACGGACTATGGCCACACCTTC. This chain links TRBV10-3 with TRBJ1-2; D remains ambiguous. This CDR3 spans 15 amino acids. CDR1 is ENHRY, CDR2 SYGVKD, per germline.

The chain couples TRBV11-1 to TRBJ2-7; D possibly corresponds to TRBD2 (6 bases). The CDR3 loop spans 14 amino acids. Trimming left V 5 bases short and J 2 bases short, with 13 bases between. The V gene's germline CDR1 is SGHAT and CDR2 FQDESV (reference sequence). CDR3 nucleotides: TGTGCCAGCAGCCGAGGACCGGGAGCCTACGAGCAGTACTTC. This translates into CASSRGPGAYEQYF.

This clonotype was observed at least ten times. J is TRBJ2-1 and V is TRBV20-1; 7 bases line up with TRBD2. The V gene's germline CDR1 is DFQATT and CDR2 SNEGSKA (reference sequence). The CDR3 has 14 residues. After removal of 0 bases from V and 9 bases from J, the junction contained 8 bases not matched to a gene. The CDR3, as DNA: TGCAGTGCTAGAGAAGGGCCAGGGAGGGGTGAGCAGTTCTTC. Translation gives CSAREGPGRGEQFF.

This chain joins TRBV2 and TRBJ1-5; D gene ambiguous. The germline CDR1 and CDR2 sequences are SNHLY and FYNNEI. CDR3 length equals 13 residues. The V end was cut by 2 bases, the J end by 3 bases, with 5 bases between. The CDR3 reads CASSEQPNQPQHF. The CDR3 nucleotides read TGTGCCAGCAGTGAACAGCCCAATCAGCCCCAGCATTTT.

The chain employs TRBV6-2 or TRBV6-3 and TRBJ2-7, with 7 bases that match TRBD1. The CDR3 consists of 15 residues. J was trimmed by 4 bases and V by 2 bases; bases with no gene match: 8. Germline CDR1 and CDR2: MNHEY and SVGEGT. This CDR3 reads CASSYRDRASYEQYF. The CDR3, as DNA: TGTGCCAGCAGTTACCGCGACAGGGCGTCTTACGAGCAGTACTTC.

There are many counts of this clonotype. This chain uses TRBV15 with TRBJ1-2; 7 bases are a match to TRBD1. The ends lost 3 bases at V and 8 bases at J; junction bases unmatched: 6. The CDR3 totals 13 residues. Germline V lookup: CDR1 LNHNV, CDR2 YYDKDF (reference sequence). The CDR3 DNA reads as TGTGCCACCAGCAGGACAGGGTCTCGAGGCTACACCTTC. It encodes CATSRTGSRGYTF.

This clonotype appeared many times. V and J are TRBV6-1 and TRBJ1-5; possibly TRBD1 for D (5 bases). Trimming removed 3 bases at V and 4 bases at J, with 16 bases between. Germline V gene sequence: CDR1 MNHNS, CDR2 SASEGT. This CDR3 comprises 16 residues. The CDR3 DNA sequence: TGTGCCAGCAGTGATATATGGAGGGGAACAAATCAGCCCCAGCATTTT. It specifies CASSDIWRGTNQPQHF.

This clonotype was counted ten times or more. The chain uses TRBV6-1 and TRBJ2-6; a weak D match, TRBD2 (6 bases). Germline-derived CDR1 and CDR2 are MNHNS and SASEGT. The CDR3 spans 17 residues. V was cut by 8 bases and J by 2 bases, with 19 bases left in between. The CDR3 here is CASRFLVGRAGANVLTF. The CDR3, as DNA: TGTGCCAGCCGGTTTCTCGTCGGGAGAGCTGGGGCCAACGTCCTGACTTTC.

This clonotype has just one count. A much larger clone differs from this one at a single base, so this may be a read error. As DNA, the CDR3 is TGTGCCAGCAGTTACTCACTAGCGGGAGCCACAGATACGCGGTATTTT. Residues: CASSYSLAGATDTRYF. The V call is TRBV6-6, the J call TRBJ2-3, with 11 bases fitting TRBD2. The CDR3 sequence is 16 residues long. CDR1 is MNHNY, CDR2 SVGAGI, per germline (reference sequence).

In this sample, this clonotype turned up many times. The J gene is TRBJ1-5, the V gene TRBV27, with D perhaps TRBD1 (5 bases). Germline V CDR1 and CDR2: MNHEY, SMNVEV (reference sequence). The CDR3 covers 14 residues. The germline V and J ends were trimmed by 6 bases and 3 bases, with 12 bases remaining between them. This CDR3 is CASSLGTFNQPQHF. The CDR3 nucleotides read TGTGCCAGCAGCCTCGGGACTTTCAATCAGCCCCAGCATTTT.

The chain joins TRBV24-1 to TRBJ2-5; 7 bases agree with TRBD1. Germline trimming cut 3 bases from V and 4 bases from J; bases unmatched to any gene: 13. CDR3 length equals 17 residues. The germline gives CDR1 KGHDR, CDR2 SFDVKD. This CDR3 is CATSDPRGGVLSETQYF. The CDR3 bases are TGTGCCACCAGTGATCCGAGAGGGGGCGTCCTTTCAGAGACCCAGTACTTC.

The V gene is TRBV20-1, the J gene TRBJ2-1; no definite D call. Trimming shortened V by 5 bases and J by 5 bases, and 10 bases separated the two germline ends. The CDR3 contains 12 residues. The germline V gene encodes CDR1 DFQATT and CDR2 SNEGSKA (reference sequence). The CDR3 DNA follows: TGCAGTGCTCGGACGGATAACAATGAGCAGTTCTTC. Amino acid sequence: CSARTDNNEQFF.

This clonotype occurred a few times. The chain is built from TRBV13 and TRBJ1-6; no firm D call. The CDR3 runs to 14 residues. Trimming stripped 7 bases from V and 0 bases from J, with 7 bases between. The germline gives CDR1 PRHDT, CDR2 FYEKMQ (reference sequence). The CDR3 region is CASTRGSYNSPLHF. CDR3 nucleotide sequence: TGTGCCAGCACTAGAGGCTCCTATAATTCACCCCTCCACTTT.